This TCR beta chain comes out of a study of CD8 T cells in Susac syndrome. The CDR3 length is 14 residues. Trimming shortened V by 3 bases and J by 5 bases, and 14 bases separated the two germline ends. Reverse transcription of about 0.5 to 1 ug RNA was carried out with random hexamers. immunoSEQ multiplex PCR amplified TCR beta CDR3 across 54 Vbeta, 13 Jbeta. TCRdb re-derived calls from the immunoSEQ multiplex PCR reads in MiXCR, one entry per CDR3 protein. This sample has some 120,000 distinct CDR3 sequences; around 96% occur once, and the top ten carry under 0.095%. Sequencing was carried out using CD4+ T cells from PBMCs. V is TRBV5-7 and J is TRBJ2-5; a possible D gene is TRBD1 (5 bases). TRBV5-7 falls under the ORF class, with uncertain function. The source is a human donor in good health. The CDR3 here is CASSSEQDEETQYF. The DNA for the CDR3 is TGTGCCAGCAGCTCCGAACAGGACGAGGAGACCCAGTACTTC.